The 19 T cell receptor beta chains below all came from one sample that was sequenced in a study of identical twins. TCRdb re-analysed the 5' RACE reads in MiXCR, keeping a single row per CDR3 protein. The sample has roughly 230,000 distinct CDR3 sequences; about 9% are singletons. These same data were also listed under a study on yellow fever vaccine responses in identical twins.

The material sequenced was CD8+ T cells sorted from blood. These receptors all stem from a young woman in good health.

This chain links TRBV12-3 or TRBV12-4 with TRBJ2-5; D gene ambiguous. The germline V and J ends were trimmed by 7 bases and 2 bases, with 8 bases remaining between them. This CDR3 is 12 amino acids long. The CDR3 coding sequence is TGTGCCAGCAATCGACTGCAAGAGACCCAGTACTTC. It codes for CASNRLQETQYF.

This clonotype has only a few counts. The chain links TRBV20-1 to TRBJ1-1; no reliable D call. The V gene's germline CDR1 is DFQATT and CDR2 SNEGSKA (reference sequence). Trimming pared 8 bases from V and 5 bases from J, leaving 18 bases between. CDR3 length: 13 amino acids. The CDR3 DNA follows: TGCAGTACGCAGGCTCAAGAATATACTGAAGCTTTCTTT. Its protein product is CSTQAQEYTEAFF.

This clonotype turned up a few times. The V call is TRBV9, the J call TRBJ2-3, with TRBD2 matching 10 bases. Germline V gene lookup returns CDR1 SGDLS and CDR2 YYNGEE. The CDR3 totals 17 residues. Trimming removed 4 bases from V and 3 bases from J; junction bases left unmatched: 11. CDR3 in amino acids: CASSLRTSGGKTDTQYF. CDR3 DNA sequence: TGTGCCAGCAGCTTACGGACTAGCGGAGGGAAAACAGATACGCAGTATTTT. Filled out from reference TRBV9 and TRBJ2-3, the complete variable domain reads DSGVTQTPKHLITATGQRVTLRCSPRSGDLSVYWYQQSLDQGLQFLIQYYNGEERAKGNILERFSAQQFPDLHSELNLSSLELGDSALYFCASSLRTSGGKTDTQYFGPGTRLTVL.

J is TRBJ2-7 and V is TRBV9; 11 bases agree with TRBD2. The germline V gene has CDR1 SGDLS and CDR2 YYNGEE. The CDR3 totals 16 residues. V lost 4 bases to trimming and J lost 0 bases; unmatched junction nucleotides: 6. CDR3 in DNA: TGTGCCAGCAGCACGTCTAGCGGGAGGAGCTCCTACGAGCAGTACTTC. It yields the protein CASSTSSGRSSYEQYF. The variable domain in full, completed from reference TRBV9 and TRBJ2-7, reads DSGVTQTPKHLITATGQRVTLRCSPRSGDLSVYWYQQSLDQGLQFLIQYYNGEERAKGNILERFSAQQFPDLHSELNLSSLELGDSALYFCASSTSSGRSSYEQYFGPGTRLTVT.

This clonotype has just a few counts. The chain links TRBV27 to TRBJ2-3; maybe TRBD1 (6 bases). V lost 6 bases, J lost 1 base, and 29 bases lay in between. Germline lookup yields CDR1 MNHEY and CDR2 SMNVEV (reference sequence). There are 20 residues in the CDR3. The CDR3 reads CASSPAHTTWGTLRTDTQYF. The CDR3 DNA sequence: TGTGCCAGCAGCCCCGCTCACACAACCTGGGGGACACTCCGCACAGATACGCAGTATTTT.

The rearrangement uses TRBV5-1 and TRBJ2-1; TRBD2 is a possible D gene (5 bases). From germline, CDR1 is SGHRS and CDR2 YFSETQ. V lost 3 bases and J 1 base, leaving 14 bases between the germline ends. The CDR3 length is 16 residues. CDR3 amino acids: CASSSMSGLSYNEQFF. The CDR3 DNA follows: TGCGCCAGCAGCTCAATGTCGGGGTTGTCCTACAATGAGCAGTTCTTC.

A remark on this clonotype: One base away lies a much larger clone, so this may be a sequencing read error. In this CDR3 the conserved last residue, phenylalanine or tryptophan, is missing, so a read error is likely. This chain links TRBV29-1 with TRBJ2-1; 7 bases agree with TRBD1. This CDR3 comprises 12 residues. Germline trimming cut 7 bases from V and 4 bases from J; bases unmatched to any gene: 4. CDR1 is SQVTM, CDR2 ANQGSEA, per germline. The CDR3 DNA sequence: TGCAGCGCCCTACAGGGGTACAATGAGCAGTTCATC. It encodes CSALQGYNEQFI.

The J gene is TRBJ2-1, the V gene TRBV3-1; 7 bases line up with TRBD1. In germline, CDR1 is LGHDT, CDR2 YNNKEL (reference sequence). There are 16 residues in the CDR3. V lost 0 bases, J lost 9 bases, and 11 bases stayed unmatched. This chain's CDR3 is CASSQDRDRVLAEQFF. The CDR3, as DNA: TGTGCCAGCAGCCAAGATCGCGACAGGGTTTTGGCTGAGCAGTTCTTC.

Many counts were recorded for this clonotype. The chain joins TRBV7-8 to TRBJ1-3, with D possibly TRBD1 on 5 matching bases. V lost 1 base and J lost 0, with 7 bases in between. The CDR3 is 15 amino acids. Germline CDR1 SGHVS, CDR2 FQNEAQ. This CDR3 is CASSLDRTSGNTIYF. CDR3 nucleotides: TGTGCCAGCAGCTTAGACAGGACCTCTGGAAACACCATATATTTT.

This clonotype was found many times. The chain employs TRBV6-4 and TRBJ2-3; no clear D gene. There are 17 residues in the CDR3. The germline V and J ends were trimmed by 3 bases and 2 bases, with 18 bases remaining between them. Germline assignment: CDR1 MRHNA and CDR2 SNTAGT. CDR3 nucleotide sequence: TGTGCCAGCAGTGATCCCGACATGCTGAAAAACACAGATACGCAGTATTTT. Its protein product is CASSDPDMLKNTDTQYF.

Regarding this clonotype: A junction boundary mismatches the germline segment, possibly from a read error. The chain is built from TRBV29-1 and TRBJ2-7, with a possible D match to TRBD2 (6 bases). Germline V gene sequence: CDR1 SQVTM, CDR2 ANQGSEA. The CDR3 is 12 amino acids. The CDR3 nucleotides are TGCGGCGTTGCCTGGGGACTCTACGAGCAGTACTTC. Translating it yields CGVAWGLYEQYF.

This clonotype was found a few times. The gene calls are TRBV29-1 and TRBJ2-7, with D perhaps matching TRBD1 or TRBD2 (5 bases each). V lost 0 bases, J lost 0 bases, and 9 bases lay in between. This CDR3 is 14 amino acids long. Germline-derived CDR1 and CDR2 are SQVTM and ANQGSEA. The CDR3 is CSVEEPGSSYEQYF. The DNA for the CDR3 is TGCAGCGTTGAAGAGCCAGGGAGCTCCTACGAGCAGTACTTC.

This clonotype showed up many times. This chain joins TRBV20-1 and TRBJ2-7; possibly TRBD1 for D (5 bases). In germline, CDR1 is DFQATT, CDR2 SNEGSKA (reference sequence). V lost 3 bases and J 1 base, leaving 16 bases between the germline ends. CDR3 size: 15 residues. The CDR3 region has the DNA TGCAGTGCTAGCGCAAGGAGCAGGGCGTCCTACGAGCAGTACTTC. This gives the protein CSASARSRASYEQYF.

This chain joins TRBV12-3 or TRBV12-4 and TRBJ2-3; TRBD2 agrees at 8 bases. CDR3 size: 14 residues. V trimming: 5 bases; J trimming: 6 bases; junction bases outside the gene matches: 7. The CDR3 spells CASSPGLASDTQYF. The CDR3 nucleotides are TGTGCCAGCAGTCCCGGACTAGCATCCGATACGCAGTATTTT.

This clonotype was found many times. The V call is TRBV7-2, the J call TRBJ2-3, with D possibly being TRBD1 (6 bases). Germline values: CDR1 SGHTA, CDR2 FQGNSA. Trimming took off 1 base at V and 0 bases at J, with 8 bases between the two ends. The CDR3 runs to 15 residues. CDR3 sequence: CASSLGTVSTDTQYF. The DNA of the CDR3 is TGTGCCAGCAGCTTAGGGACAGTTAGCACAGATACGCAGTATTTT.

This clonotype was counted only a few times. The V gene is TRBV6-1, the J gene TRBJ2-7; perhaps TRBD1 as D (7 bases). This CDR3 spans 15 amino acids. V shed 2 bases and J shed 0 bases, with 11 bases lying between them. Germline lookup yields CDR1 MNHNS and CDR2 SASEGT. CDR3 protein: CASSETGEASYEQYF. In DNA form, the CDR3 reads TGTGCCAGCAGTGAAACAGGGGAGGCCTCCTACGAGCAGTACTTC.

This clonotype showed up just a few times. The chain links TRBV5-1 to TRBJ1-6, with 7 bases matching TRBD1. Germline trimming cut 0 bases from V and 7 bases from J; bases unmatched to any gene: 4. In germline, CDR1 is SGHRS, CDR2 YFSETQ. The CDR3 runs to 15 residues. CDR3 in DNA: TGCGCCAGCAGCTTGGACAGGGGTGGAAATTCACCCCTCCACTTT. Its protein is CASSLDRGGNSPLHF.

This rearrangement joins TRBV18 to TRBJ2-1; D not certain. Germline V gene data show CDR1 as KGHSH and CDR2 as LQKENI. The CDR3 sequence is 12 residues long. V lost 4 bases and J 10 bases, leaving 11 bases between the germline ends. CDR3: CASSQPRLEQFF. The DNA for the CDR3 is TGTGCCAGCTCACAACCTCGCCTAGAGCAGTTCTTC.

This clonotype appeared a few times. V is TRBV5-1 and J is TRBJ1-2, with D unclear. CDR1 and CDR2 from the germline V gene are SGHRS and YFSETQ. This CDR3 is built from 13 residues. V was trimmed by 1 base and J by 4 bases, leaving 8 bases between them. The CDR3 DNA follows: TGCGCCAGCAGCTTGAATTTAATCTATGGCTACACCTTC. This translates into CASSLNLIYGYTF.